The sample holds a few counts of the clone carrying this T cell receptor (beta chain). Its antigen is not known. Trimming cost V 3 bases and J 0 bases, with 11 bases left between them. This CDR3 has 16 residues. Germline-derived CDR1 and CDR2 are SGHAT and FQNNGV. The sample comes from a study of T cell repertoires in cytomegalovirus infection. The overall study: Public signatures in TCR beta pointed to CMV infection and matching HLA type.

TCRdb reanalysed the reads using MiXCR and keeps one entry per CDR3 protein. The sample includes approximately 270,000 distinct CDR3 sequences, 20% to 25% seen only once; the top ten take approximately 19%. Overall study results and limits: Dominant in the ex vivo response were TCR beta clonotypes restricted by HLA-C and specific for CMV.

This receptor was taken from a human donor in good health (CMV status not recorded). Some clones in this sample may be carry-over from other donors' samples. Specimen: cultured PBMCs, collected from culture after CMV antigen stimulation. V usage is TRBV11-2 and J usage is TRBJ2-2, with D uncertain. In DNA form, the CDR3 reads TGTGCCAGCAGCTTTGCAAGTGGTCCGAACACCGGGGAGCTGTTTTTT. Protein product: CASSFASGPNTGELFF.